This entry describes one T cell receptor (beta chain). This clone was counted a few times. Its antigen is currently not known. No per-base quality is available; no much larger clone lies one base away. This record comes from a study of shared clonotypes between healthy human individuals (dated by TCRdb to about 2020). For the study in its entirety: A couple of women and a few men aged 18 to 49 years were included in the cohort. Each donor's leukapheresis produced roughly between roughly 0.85 and 10 billion PBMCs. Libraries were prepared and TCR repertoires were sequenced by different laboratories using diverse techniques, in order to increase sequencing depth and limit assay-specific biases. For each donor, CD4 naive and CD4 memory were each run on three plates, CD8 naive on two plates, and CD8 memory on one plate. Blood TCR repertoires of roughly five healthy adults were deeply sequenced to estimate repertoire size and the extent of clonotype sharing between individuals.

On the study overall, not on this receptor specifically: Across four donors, about 5% of naive CD4, roughly 3.3% of naive CD8, roughly 2.2% of memory CD4, and about 0.4% of memory CD8 clonotypes were shared. The genetic and exposure-history diversity represented was limited by the small number of donors. Compared with non-shared clonotypes, clonotypes shared by all four sorted-subset donors had higher generation probabilities. Estimated clonotype richness was generally larger for naive than for memory subsets. Sampling was restricted to blood, and TCR repertoires in tissues likely differ from the TCR repertoires found in blood. Based on pairwise subsampling, the degree of clonotype sharing among donors was expected to be affected by sequencing depth. Rarefaction of sorted-subset datasets indicated incomplete sequencing despite the large sequencing depth.

The donors were healthy, HIV-negative adults who had no recently reported acute infections or vaccinations. All donors were Caucasian adults living in Nashville, Tennessee, USA. CD4+ T cells were enriched by magnetic negative selection, after which naive cells were positively selected on CD45RA and the negative fraction was taken as the memory subset. After blood collection by leukapheresis, PBMCs were isolated using Ficoll-Histopaque density gradient centrifugation and then cryopreserved in the vapor phase of liquid nitrogen. Purity and quantity of every magnetically sorted T cell population were checked by analytical flow cytometry. Genomic DNA was isolated from every sorted fraction and measured by UV absorbance on a Nanodrop 2000c. Using the deep immunoSEQ assay, TCR CDR3 regions were amplified from genomic DNA by multiplex PCR. Extracted genomic DNA from each cell subset was spread evenly across all wells of several immunoSEQ 96-well plates, with each plate serving as a replicate. For sorted subsets, 200 to 250 ng genomic DNA, equal to 25,000 to 35,000 T cell genomes, was loaded into each replicate PCR. Purified libraries were quantified with a Qubit 3.0 fluorometer, sized on a Bioanalyzer 2100, and re-quantified with the KAPA Library Quantification kit. A separate single-read 150-cycle Illumina NextSeq 550 flow cell was used to sequence each immunoSEQ 96-well plate. Under the source paper's analysis protocol: The immunoSEQ output contained only junctional sequences without quality scores, so filtering could not match that applied to full-length reads. Sequences were annotated with PyIR, a Python wrapper for IgBLAST v1.9, using IMGT germline references to assign V/J genes and CDR3. Reads were filtered out if the reads had weak V/J assignments (E-value above 1e-6), no CDR3, stop codons, out-of-frame junctions, or ambiguous translated residues. V3J clonotypes were defined by identical inferred V gene, J gene, and CDR3 amino acid sequence. The percentage overlap between two repertoires was calculated by dividing the number of shared unique clonotypes by the size of the smaller repertoire. Repertoire richness was assessed with RTK rarefaction, the Chao1 estimator, and Recon v2.1 estimates of unobserved clonotypes. OLGA was used to compute generation probabilities for all TCRbeta clonotypes that the gDNA method yielded from a few donors. Drawn from immuneACCESS, this table holds only the in-frame rearrangements with V and J called that TCRdb kept. Clones are partly lost; checked studies trace under half to an unresolved V gene and leave the rest unexplained. That table is the source of V, J and clone size, and D and trimming were worked out from the DNA. This sample comprises 1 million to 1.2 million clones, 77% of them detected only once. Roughly 0.82% of the sample comes from the top ten.

V was cut back by 5 bases and J by 3 bases, leaving a gap of 7 bases between them. The cysteine opens and the phenylalanine closes a CDR3 of 12 amino acids. Only the CDR3 DNA stays, 36 bases, in frame from base 1. From the germline V gene (reference sequence), CDR1 is GTSNPN and CDR2 is SVGIG. This receptor was identified in a man aged 18 to 30 in good health. Some clones in this sample may be carry-over from other donors' samples. The sample comprised memory CD4+ T cells from PBMCs. The cell subset or site label of this sample denotes: CD45RA-negative fraction. The chain couples TRBV30 to TRBJ2-2; no D segment can be confidently identified. The CDR3 region reads CAWAADTGELFF. Here is the DNA: TGTGCCTGGGCTGCCGACACCGGGGAGCTGTTTTTT.